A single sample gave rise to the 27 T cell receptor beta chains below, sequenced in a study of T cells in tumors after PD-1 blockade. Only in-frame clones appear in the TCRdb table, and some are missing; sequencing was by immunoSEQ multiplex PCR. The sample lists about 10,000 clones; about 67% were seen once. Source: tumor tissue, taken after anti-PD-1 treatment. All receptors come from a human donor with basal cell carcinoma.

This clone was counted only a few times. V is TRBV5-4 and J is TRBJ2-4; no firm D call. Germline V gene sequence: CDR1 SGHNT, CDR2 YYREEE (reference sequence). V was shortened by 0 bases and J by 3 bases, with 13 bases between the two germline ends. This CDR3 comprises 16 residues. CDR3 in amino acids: CASSLGRSGVKNIQYF. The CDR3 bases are TGTGCCAGCAGCTTGGGGCGGAGTGGAGTCAAAAACATTCAGTACTTC. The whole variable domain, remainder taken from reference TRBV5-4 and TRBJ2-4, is ETGVTQSPTHLIKTRGQQVTLRCSSQSGHNTVSWYQQALGQGPQFIFQYYREEENGRGNFPPRFSGLQFPNYSSELNVNALELDDSALYLCASSLGRSGVKNIQYFGAGTRLSVL.

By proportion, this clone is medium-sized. The DNA of the CDR3 is TGTGCCAGCAGCTTGCCGCCGGGACCTACGGGGCAGCCCCAGCATTTT. It yields the protein CASSLPPGPTGQPQHF. The chain combines TRBV7-8 with TRBJ1-5, with D perhaps matching TRBD1 (5 bases). The V gene lost 3 bases and the J gene lost 7 bases, with 19 bases spanning the gap. CDR3 length: 16 residues. Germline CDR1 reads SGHVS; CDR2 reads FQNEAQ.

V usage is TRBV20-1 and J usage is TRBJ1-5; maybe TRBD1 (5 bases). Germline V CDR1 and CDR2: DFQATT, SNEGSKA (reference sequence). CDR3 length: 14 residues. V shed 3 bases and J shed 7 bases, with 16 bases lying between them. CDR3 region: CSASTGDLVQPQHF. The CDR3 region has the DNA TGCAGTGCTAGTACCGGGGACCTCGTCCAGCCCCAGCATTTT.

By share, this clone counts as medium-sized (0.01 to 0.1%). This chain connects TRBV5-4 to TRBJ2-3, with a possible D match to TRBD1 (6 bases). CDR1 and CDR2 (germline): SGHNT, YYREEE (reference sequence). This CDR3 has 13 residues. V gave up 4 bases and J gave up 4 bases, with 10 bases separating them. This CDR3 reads CASSPGQSDTQYF. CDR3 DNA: TGTGCCAGCAGCCCTGGACAGTCAGATACGCAGTATTTT.

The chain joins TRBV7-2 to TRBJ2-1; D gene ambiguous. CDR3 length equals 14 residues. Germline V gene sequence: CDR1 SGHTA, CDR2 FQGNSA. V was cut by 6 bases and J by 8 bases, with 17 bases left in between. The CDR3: CASSEDRFSDEQFF. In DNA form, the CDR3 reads TGTGCCAGCAGTGAAGACCGTTTTTCCGATGAGCAGTTCTTC.

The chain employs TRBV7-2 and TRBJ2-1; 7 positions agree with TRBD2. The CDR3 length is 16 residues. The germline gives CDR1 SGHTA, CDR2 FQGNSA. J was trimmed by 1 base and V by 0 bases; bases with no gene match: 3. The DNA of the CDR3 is TGTGCCAGCAGCTTAGCGACAGCGGGATCCTACAATGAGCAGTTCTTC. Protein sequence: CASSLATAGSYNEQFF.

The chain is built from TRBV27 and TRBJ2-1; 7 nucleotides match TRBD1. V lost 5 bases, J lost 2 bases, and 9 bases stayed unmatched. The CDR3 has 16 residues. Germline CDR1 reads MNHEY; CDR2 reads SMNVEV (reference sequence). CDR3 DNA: TGTGCCAGCAGTAGCCTCGGGACAGTAACCTACAATGAGCAGTTCTTC. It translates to CASSSLGTVTYNEQFF.

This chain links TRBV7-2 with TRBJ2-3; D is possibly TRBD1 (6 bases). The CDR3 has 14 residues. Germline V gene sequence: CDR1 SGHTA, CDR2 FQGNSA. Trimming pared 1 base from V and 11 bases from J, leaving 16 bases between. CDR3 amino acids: CASSLVGDTKEQYF. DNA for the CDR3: TGTGCCAGCAGCTTAGTGGGGGACACCAAAGAGCAGTATTTT.

CDR3 loop: CASSLVGPTMEQFF. For the CDR3, the DNA is TGCGCCAGCAGCTTGGTTGGACCTACCATGGAGCAGTTCTTC. The V gene is TRBV5-1, the J gene TRBJ2-1; D unresolved. CDR1 SGHRS and CDR2 YFSETQ come from the germline V gene. The CDR3 consists of 14 residues. The V end lost 0 bases, the J end lost 10 bases, and 14 bases lay between the germline ends.

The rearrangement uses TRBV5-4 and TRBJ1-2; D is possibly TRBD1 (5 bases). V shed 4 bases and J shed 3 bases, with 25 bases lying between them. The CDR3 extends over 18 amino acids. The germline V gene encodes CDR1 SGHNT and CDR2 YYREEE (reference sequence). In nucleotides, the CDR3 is TGTGCCAGCAGCCCCCCTTCGGGACTCATTAAACGGGACTATGGCTACACCTTC. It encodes CASSPPSGLIKRDYGYTF.

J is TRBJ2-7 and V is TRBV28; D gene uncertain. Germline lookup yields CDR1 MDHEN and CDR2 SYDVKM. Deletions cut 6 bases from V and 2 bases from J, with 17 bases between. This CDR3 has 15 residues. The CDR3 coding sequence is TGTGCCAGCAGGCCAACCCCCCGCTTACCCTACGAGCAGTACTTC. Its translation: CASRPTPRLPYEQYF.

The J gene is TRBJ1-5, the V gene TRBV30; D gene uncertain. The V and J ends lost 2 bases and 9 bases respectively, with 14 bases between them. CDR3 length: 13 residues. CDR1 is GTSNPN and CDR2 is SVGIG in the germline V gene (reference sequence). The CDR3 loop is CAWSKGIRGPQHF. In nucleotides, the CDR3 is TGTGCCTGGAGTAAGGGAATACGTGGGCCCCAGCATTTT.

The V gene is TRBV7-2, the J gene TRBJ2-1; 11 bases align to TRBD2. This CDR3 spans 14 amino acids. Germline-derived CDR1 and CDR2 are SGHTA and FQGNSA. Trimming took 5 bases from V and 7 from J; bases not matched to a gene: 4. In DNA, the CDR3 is TGTGCCAGCAGCCCAAGGACTAGCGGGAATGAGCAGTTCTTC. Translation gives CASSPRTSGNEQFF.

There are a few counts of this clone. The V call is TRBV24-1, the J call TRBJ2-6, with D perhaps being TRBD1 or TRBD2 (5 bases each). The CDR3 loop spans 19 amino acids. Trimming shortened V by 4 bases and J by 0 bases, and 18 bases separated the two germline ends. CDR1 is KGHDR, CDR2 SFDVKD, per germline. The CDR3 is CATSEDGDARTSGANVLTF. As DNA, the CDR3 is TGTGCCACCAGTGAAGACGGGGACGCCCGGACCTCTGGGGCCAACGTCCTGACTTTC.

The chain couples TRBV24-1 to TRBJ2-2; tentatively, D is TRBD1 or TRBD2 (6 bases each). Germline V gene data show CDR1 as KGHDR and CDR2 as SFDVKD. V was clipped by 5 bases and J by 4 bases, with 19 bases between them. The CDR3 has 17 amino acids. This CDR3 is CATSGLSGAGSTGELFF. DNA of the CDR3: TGTGCCACCAGTGGGTTGTCGGGGGCGGGGAGCACCGGGGAGCTGTTTTTT.

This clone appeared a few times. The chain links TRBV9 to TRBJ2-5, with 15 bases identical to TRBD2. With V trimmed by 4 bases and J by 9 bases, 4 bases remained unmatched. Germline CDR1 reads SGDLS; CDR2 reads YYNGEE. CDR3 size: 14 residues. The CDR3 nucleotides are TGTGCCAGCAGCCCTGGACTAGCGGGAGGGGCCCAGTACTTC. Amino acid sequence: CASSPGLAGGAQYF.

The CDR3 protein is CASSRDRRSGGYTF. CDR3 DNA sequence: TGTGCCAGCAGTCGGGACAGGCGTTCGGGGGGCTACACCTTC. V gene TRBV28 combines with J gene TRBJ1-2, with 8 bases aligning to TRBD1. J lost 8 bases, V lost 5 bases, and 10 bases had no gene match. This CDR3 is built from 14 residues. Germline loops: CDR1 MDHEN, CDR2 SYDVKM.

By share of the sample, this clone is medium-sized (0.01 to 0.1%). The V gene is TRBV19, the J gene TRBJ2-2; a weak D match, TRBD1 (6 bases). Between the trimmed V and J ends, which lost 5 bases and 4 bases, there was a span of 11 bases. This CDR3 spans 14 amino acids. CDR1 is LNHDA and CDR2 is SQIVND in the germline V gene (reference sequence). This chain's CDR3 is CASSPRTATGELFF. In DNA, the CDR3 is TGTGCCAGTAGTCCGAGGACAGCCACCGGGGAGCTGTTTTTT. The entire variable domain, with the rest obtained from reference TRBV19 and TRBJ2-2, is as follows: DGGITQSPKYLFRKEGQNVTLSCEQNLNHDAMYWYRQDPGQGLRLIYYSQIVNDFQKGDIAEGYSVSREKKESFPLTVTSAQKNPTAFYLCASSPRTATGELFFGEGSRLTVL.

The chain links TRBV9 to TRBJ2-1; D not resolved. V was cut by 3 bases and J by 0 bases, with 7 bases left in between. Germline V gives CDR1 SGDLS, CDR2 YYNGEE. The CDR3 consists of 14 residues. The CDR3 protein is CASSGSPSYNEQFF. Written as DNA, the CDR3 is TGTGCCAGCAGCGGTTCTCCCTCCTACAATGAGCAGTTCTTC.

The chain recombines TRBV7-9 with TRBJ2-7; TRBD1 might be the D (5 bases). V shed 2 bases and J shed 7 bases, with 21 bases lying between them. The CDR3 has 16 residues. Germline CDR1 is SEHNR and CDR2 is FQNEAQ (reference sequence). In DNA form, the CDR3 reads TGTGCCAGCAGCTTAAGTCAAGGGCAGGGTATAGGGGAGCAGTACTTC. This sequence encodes CASSLSQGQGIGEQYF.

This CDR3 is CASRGLGVVTDTQYF. DNA of the CDR3: TGTGCCAGCAGGGGATTGGGGGTGGTGACAGATACGCAGTATTTT. The chain combines TRBV28 with TRBJ2-3; possibly TRBD1 or TRBD2 for D (5 bases each). The length of the CDR3 is 15 residues. Trimming shortened V by 6 bases and J by 3 bases, and 16 bases separated the two germline ends. From germline, CDR1 is MDHEN and CDR2 SYDVKM.

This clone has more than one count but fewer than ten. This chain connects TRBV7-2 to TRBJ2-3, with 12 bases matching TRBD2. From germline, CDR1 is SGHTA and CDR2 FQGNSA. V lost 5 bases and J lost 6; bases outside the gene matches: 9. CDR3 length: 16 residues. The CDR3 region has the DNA TGTGCCAGCAGCCAGGACCTAGCGGGGGGGCTGGATACGCAGTATTTT. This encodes CASSQDLAGGLDTQYF.

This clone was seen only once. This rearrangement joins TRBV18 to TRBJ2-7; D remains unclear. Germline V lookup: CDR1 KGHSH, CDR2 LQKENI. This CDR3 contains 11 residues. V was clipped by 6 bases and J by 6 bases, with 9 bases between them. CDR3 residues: CASSTESEQYF. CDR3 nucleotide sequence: TGTGCCAGCTCGACCGAAAGCGAGCAGTACTTC.

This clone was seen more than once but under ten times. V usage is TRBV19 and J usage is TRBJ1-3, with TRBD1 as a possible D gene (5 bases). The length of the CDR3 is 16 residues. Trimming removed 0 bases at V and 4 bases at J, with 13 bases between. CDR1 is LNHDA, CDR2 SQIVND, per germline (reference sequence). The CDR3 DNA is TGTGCCAGTAGTATAGACCTCCCAGGGAACGGAAACACCATATATTTT. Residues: CASSIDLPGNGNTIYF.

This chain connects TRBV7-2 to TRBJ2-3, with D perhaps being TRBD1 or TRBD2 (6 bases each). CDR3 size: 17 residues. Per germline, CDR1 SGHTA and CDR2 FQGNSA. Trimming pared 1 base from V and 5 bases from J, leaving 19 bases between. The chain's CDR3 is CASSLDFATGGIDTQYF. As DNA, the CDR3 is TGTGCCAGCAGCTTAGATTTCGCGACAGGAGGGATAGATACGCAGTATTTT.

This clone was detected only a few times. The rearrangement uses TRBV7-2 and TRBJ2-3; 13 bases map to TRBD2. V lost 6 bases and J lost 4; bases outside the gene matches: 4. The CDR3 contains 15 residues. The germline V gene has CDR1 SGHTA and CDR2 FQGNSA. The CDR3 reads CASRPTSGGSDTQYF. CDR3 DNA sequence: TGTGCCAGCAGGCCGACTAGCGGGGGGTCAGATACGCAGTATTTT.

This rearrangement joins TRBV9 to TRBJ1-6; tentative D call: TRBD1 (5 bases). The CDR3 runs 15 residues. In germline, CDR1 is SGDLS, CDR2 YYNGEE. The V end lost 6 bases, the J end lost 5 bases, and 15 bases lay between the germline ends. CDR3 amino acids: CASTQGTAHNSPLHF. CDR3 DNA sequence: TGTGCCAGCACCCAAGGGACGGCCCATAATTCACCCCTCCACTTT.